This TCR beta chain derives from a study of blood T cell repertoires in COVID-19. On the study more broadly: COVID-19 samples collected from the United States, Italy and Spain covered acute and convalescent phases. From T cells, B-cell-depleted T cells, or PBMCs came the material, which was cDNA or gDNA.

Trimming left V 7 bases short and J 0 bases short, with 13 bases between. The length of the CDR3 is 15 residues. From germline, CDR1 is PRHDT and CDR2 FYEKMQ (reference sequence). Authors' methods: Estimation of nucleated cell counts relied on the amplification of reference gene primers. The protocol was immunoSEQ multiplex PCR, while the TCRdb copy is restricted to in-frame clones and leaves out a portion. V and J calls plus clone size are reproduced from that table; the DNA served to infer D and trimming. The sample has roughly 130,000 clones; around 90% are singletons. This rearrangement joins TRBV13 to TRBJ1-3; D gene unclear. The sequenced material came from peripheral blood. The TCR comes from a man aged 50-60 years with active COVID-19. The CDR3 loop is CASTTTGSSGNTIYF. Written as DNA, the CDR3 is TGTGCCAGCACCACAACCGGGTCCTCTGGAAACACCATATATTTT.